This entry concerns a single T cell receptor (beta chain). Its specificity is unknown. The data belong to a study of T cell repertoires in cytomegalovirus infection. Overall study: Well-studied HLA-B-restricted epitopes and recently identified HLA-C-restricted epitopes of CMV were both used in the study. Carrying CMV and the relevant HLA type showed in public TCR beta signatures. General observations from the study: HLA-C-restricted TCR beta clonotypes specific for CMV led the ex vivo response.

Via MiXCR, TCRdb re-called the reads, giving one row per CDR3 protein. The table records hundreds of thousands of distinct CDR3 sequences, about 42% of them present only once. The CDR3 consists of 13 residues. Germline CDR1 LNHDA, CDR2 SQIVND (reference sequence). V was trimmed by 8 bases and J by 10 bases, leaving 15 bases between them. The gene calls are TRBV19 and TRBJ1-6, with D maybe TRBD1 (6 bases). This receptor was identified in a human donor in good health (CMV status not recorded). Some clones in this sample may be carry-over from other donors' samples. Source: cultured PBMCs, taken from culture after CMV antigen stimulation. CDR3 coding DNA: TGTGCCAGTTCAAACGGGGGCCTATCACCCCTCCACTTT. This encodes CASSNGGLSPLHF.